This T cell receptor beta chain was retrieved from a study of long-term antiretroviral therapy in people with HIV. The immunoSEQ assay was v3.0, run at survey level. Sequencing was performed with immunoSEQ multiplex PCR; in TCRdb, only in-frame clones are kept and a portion is missing. This sample carries about 18,000 clones, roughly 91% of them seen once, and the ten largest clones take roughly 9%. DNA was extracted from around 1-10 million thawed cryopreserved PBMC. With V trimmed by 4 bases and J by 4 bases, 7 bases remained unmatched. Germline V gene data show CDR1 as SGHTA and CDR2 as FQGNSA. The CDR3 covers 15 residues.

The chain couples TRBV7-2 to TRBJ2-7; 10 nucleotides align to TRBD2. The source of this sequence is a man aged 45-65 years with HIV. The source was unsorted PBMCs, collected 3 years after starting antiretroviral therapy. The CDR3 spells CASSSSGGGIYEQYF. DNA of the CDR3: TGTGCCAGCAGCTCGAGCGGGGGGGGTATATACGAGCAGTACTTC.